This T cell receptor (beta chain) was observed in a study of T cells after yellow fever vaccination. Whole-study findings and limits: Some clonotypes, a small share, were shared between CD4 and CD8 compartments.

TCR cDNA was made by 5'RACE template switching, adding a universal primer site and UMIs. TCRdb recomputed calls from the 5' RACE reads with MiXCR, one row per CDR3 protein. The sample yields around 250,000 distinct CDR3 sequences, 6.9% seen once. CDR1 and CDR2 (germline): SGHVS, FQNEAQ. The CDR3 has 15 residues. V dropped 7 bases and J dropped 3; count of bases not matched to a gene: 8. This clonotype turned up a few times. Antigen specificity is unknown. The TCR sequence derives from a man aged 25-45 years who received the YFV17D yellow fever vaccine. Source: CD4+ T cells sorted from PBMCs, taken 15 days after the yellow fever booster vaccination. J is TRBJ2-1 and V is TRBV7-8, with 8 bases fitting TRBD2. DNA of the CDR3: TGTGCCAGCACCGGGGGGGGAGGTAGCTACAATGAGCAGTTCTTC. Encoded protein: CASTGGGGSYNEQFF.